The T cell receptor beta chain described here comes from a study of T cell responses to AZD1222 COVID-19 vaccine. The study's findings and limits: Spike was spanned by vaccine-associated CD4 TCRs, with dominance at 160-218 and 743-854. Donors were mostly white British, more females; clonal diversity possibly underestimated. Unmutated variant regions are reportedly targeted by nearly half of spike-specific TCRs. The study identified only five to seven AZD1222 recipients as seropositive at baseline.

This clone was seen once. Its target is unknown. Produced via immunoSEQ multiplex PCR; TCRdb's table is partial and in-frame only. The sample carries some 150,000 clones, roughly 92% recorded once. The germline V gene encodes CDR1 SGHRS and CDR2 YFSETQ. This CDR3 region has 14 residues. The V and J ends lost 4 bases and 6 bases, in that order; junction bases with no gene match: 8. This receptor was identified in an adult in good health. The sequenced sample was peripheral blood, obtained on day 0 of AZD1222 vaccination. The rearrangement joins TRBV5-1 to TRBJ2-7, with 9 bases matching TRBD1. This CDR3 reads CASSAKGQGTEQYF. The CDR3 DNA reads TGCGCCAGCAGCGCGAAAGGACAGGGGACCGAGCAGTACTTC.